The text below deals with one TCR beta chain. Its antigen is not identified. The CDR3 runs 17 residues. The germline V gene encodes CDR1 SGHDT and CDR2 YYEEEE. Between the trimmed V and J ends, which lost 0 bases and 5 bases, there was a span of 20 bases. Sorted-subset replicate PCR reactions were performed with 200 ng DNA, corresponding to roughly 30,000 T cell genomes. Assay: immunoSEQ multiplex PCR; the TCRdb copy retains only in-frame clones and omits some. The table records 2 million to 2.5 million clones, around 90% of them present only once. These data originate in a study of shared clonotypes between healthy human individuals. General study findings and limits: Among several donors, approximately 4.6% of naive CD4 clonotypes were found in common.

Sample: naive CD4+ T cells from PBMCs. Subset denoted: CD45RA+ positively selected. The TCR sequence derives from a man younger than 35 in good health. Some clones in this sample may be carry-over from other donors' samples. The chain employs TRBV5-6 and TRBJ2-5; D possibly uses TRBD1 or TRBD2 (5 bases each). The CDR3 region is CASSLGGYQGVWETQYF. Here the CDR3 DNA reads TGTGCCAGCAGCTTGGGGGGGTACCAGGGTGTTTGGGAGACCCAGTACTTC.